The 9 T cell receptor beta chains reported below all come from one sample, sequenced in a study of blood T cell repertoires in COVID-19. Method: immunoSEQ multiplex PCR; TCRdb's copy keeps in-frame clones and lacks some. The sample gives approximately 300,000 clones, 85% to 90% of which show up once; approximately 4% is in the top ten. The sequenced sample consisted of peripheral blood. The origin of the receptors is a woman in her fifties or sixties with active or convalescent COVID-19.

The CDR3 bases are TGTGCCAGCAGTTACCCTTTACCTTCCCCCCGAGCGAAATCCTACAATGAGCAGTTCTTC. Its protein product is CASSYPLPSPRAKSYNEQFF. The chain links TRBV6-2 or TRBV6-3 to TRBJ2-1; D uncertain. V gave up 2 bases and J gave up 1 base, with 24 bases separating them. CDR3 length: 20 residues. CDR1 is MNHEY and CDR2 is SVGEGT in the germline V gene.

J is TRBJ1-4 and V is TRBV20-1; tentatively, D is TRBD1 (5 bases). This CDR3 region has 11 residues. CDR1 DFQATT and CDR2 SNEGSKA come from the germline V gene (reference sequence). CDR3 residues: CSLPRDEKLFF. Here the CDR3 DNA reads TGCAGCCTTCCCAGGGATGAAAAACTGTTTTTT.

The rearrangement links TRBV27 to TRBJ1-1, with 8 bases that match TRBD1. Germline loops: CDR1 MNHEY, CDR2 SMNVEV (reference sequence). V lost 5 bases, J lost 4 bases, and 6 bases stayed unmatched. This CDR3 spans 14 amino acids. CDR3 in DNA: TGTGCCAGCAGTCCGGGACAGGCGAGCACTGAAGCTTTCTTT. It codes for CASSPGQASTEAFF.

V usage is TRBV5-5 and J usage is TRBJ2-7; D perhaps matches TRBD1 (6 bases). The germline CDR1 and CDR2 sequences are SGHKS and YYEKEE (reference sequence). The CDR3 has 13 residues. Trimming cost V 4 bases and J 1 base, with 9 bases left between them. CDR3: CASSRDISYEQYF. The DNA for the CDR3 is TGTGCCAGCAGCCGGGACATTTCCTACGAGCAGTACTTC.

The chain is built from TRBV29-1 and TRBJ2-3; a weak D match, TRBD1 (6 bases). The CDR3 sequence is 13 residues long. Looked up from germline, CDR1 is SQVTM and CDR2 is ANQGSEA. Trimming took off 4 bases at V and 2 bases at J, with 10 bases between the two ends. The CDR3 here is CSVGQANTDTQYF. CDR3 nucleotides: TGCAGCGTTGGACAGGCAAACACAGATACGCAGTATTTT.

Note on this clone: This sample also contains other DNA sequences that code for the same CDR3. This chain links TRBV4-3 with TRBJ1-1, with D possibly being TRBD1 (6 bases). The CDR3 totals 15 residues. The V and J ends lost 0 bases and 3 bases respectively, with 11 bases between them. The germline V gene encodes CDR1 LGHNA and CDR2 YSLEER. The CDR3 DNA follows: TGCGCCAGCAGCCAAGATGTCAGGGGAGACACTGAAGCTTTCTTT. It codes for CASSQDVRGDTEAFF.

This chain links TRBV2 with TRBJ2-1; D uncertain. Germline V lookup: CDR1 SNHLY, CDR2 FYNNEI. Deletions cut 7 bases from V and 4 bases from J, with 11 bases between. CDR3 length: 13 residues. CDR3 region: CASIAFSYNEQFF. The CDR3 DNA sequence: TGTGCCAGCATCGCGTTTAGTTACAATGAGCAGTTCTTC.

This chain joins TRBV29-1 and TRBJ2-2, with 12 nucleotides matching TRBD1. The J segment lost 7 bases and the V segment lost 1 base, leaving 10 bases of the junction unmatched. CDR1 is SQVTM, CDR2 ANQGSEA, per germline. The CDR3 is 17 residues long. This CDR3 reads CSVEGLRDRGRDGELFF. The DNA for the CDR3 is TGCAGCGTTGAAGGCCTCCGGGACAGGGGGCGGGACGGGGAGCTGTTTTTT.

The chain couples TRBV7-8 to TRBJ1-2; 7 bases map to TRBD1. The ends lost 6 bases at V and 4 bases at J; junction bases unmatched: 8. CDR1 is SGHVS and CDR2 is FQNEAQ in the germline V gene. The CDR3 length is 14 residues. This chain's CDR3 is CASSPGTASYGYTF. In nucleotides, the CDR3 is TGTGCCAGCAGTCCCGGGACAGCGTCCTATGGCTACACCTTC.